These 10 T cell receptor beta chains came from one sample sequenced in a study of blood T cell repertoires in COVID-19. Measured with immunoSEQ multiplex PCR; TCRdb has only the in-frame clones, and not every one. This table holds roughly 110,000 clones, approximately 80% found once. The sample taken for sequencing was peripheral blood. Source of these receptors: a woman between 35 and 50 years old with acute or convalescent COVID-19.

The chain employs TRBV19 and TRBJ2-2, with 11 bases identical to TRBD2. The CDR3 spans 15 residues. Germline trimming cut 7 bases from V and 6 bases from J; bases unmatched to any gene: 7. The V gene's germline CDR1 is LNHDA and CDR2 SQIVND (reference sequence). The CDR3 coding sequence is TGTGCCAGTACTCGAAATAGCGGGGGGGCCGGGGAGCTGTTTTTT. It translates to CASTRNSGGAGELFF.

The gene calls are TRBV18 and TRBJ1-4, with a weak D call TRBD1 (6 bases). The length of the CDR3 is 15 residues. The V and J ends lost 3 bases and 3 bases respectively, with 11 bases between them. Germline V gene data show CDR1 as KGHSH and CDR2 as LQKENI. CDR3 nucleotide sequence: TGTGCCAGCTCACCCCAGACAGGACCTAATGAAAAACTGTTTTTT. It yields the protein CASSPQTGPNEKLFF.

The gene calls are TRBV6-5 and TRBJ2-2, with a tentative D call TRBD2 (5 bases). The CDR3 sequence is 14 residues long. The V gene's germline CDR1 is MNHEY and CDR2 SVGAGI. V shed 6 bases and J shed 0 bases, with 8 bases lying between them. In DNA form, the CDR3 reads TGTGCCAGCAGGAGGGTCGCGAACACCGGGGAGCTGTTTTTT. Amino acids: CASRRVANTGELFF.

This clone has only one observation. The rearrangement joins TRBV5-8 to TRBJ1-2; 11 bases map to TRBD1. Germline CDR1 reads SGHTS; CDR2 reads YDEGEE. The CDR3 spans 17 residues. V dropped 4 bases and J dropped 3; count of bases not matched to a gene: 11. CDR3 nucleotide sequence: TGTGCCAGCAGCGCCGGGACAGGGGGTTTATATTACTATGGCTACACCTTC. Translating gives CASSAGTGGLYYYGYTF.

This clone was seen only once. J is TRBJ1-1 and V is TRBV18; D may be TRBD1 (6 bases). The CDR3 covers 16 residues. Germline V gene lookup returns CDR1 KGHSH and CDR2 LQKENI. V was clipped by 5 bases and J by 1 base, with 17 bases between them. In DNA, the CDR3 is TGTGCCAGCTCAATCGGGACACCTGAATCGAACACTGAAGCTTTCTTT. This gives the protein CASSIGTPESNTEAFF. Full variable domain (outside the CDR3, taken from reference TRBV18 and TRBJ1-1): NAGVMQNPRHLVRRRGQEARLRCSPMKGHSHVYWYRQLPEEGLKFMVYLQKENIIDESGMPKERFSAEFPKEGPSILRIQQVVRGDSAAYFCASSIGTPESNTEAFFGQGTRLTVV.

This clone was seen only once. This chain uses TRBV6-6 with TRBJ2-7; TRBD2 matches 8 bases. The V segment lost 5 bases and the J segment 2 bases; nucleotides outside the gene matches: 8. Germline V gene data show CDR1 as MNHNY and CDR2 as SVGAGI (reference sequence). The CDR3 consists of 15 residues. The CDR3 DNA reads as TGTGCCAGCAGTGACACGGGGGGGGCCCCCTACGAGCAGTACTTC. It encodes CASSDTGGAPYEQYF.

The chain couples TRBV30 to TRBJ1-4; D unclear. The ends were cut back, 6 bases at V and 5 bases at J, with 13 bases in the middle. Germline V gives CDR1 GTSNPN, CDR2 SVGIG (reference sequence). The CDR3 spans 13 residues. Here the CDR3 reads CACQGRQNEKLFF. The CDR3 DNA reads TGTGCCTGTCAAGGCAGGCAAAATGAAAAACTGTTTTTT.

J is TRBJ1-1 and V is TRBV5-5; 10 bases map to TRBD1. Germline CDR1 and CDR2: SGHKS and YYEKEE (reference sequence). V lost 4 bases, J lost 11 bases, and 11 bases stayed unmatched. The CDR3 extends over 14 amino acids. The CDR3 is CASSTFPGQGWAFF. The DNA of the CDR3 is TGTGCCAGCAGCACATTTCCGGGACAGGGGTGGGCTTTCTTT.

Written as DNA, the CDR3 is TGTGCCGACACACTCTGGGGCAGGGGGCGCGAGGGTGAGCAGTTCTTC. Amino acids: CADTLWGRGREGEQFF. The chain recombines TRBV9 with TRBJ2-1; 8 bases match TRBD1. CDR3 size: 16 residues. Per germline, CDR1 SGDLS and CDR2 YYNGEE. Trimming took 10 bases from V and 9 from J; bases not matched to a gene: 21.

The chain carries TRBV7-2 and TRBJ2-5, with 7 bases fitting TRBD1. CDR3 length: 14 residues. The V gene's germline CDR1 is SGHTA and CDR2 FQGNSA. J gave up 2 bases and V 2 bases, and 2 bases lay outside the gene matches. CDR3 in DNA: TGTGCCAGCAGCTTATTGGGACAGCAAGAGACCCAGTACTTC. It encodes CASSLLGQQETQYF.